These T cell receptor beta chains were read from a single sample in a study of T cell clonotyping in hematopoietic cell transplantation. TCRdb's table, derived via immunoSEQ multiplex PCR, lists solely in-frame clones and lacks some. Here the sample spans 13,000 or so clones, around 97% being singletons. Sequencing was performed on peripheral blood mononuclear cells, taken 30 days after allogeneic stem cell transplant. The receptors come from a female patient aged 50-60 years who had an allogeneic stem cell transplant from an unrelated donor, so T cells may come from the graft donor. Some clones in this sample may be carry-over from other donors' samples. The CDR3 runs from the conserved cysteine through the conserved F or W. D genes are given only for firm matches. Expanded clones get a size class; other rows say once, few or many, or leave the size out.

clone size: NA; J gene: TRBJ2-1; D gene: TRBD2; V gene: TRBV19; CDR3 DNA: TGTGCCAGTAGTATGGTTCTAGCGGGGGAGTACAATGAGCAGTTCTTC; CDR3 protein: CASSMVLAGEYNEQFF
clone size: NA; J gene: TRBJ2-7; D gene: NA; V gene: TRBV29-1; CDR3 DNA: TGCAGCGTTGTCAGGCCGACCTACGAGCAGTACTTC; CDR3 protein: CSVVRPTYEQYF
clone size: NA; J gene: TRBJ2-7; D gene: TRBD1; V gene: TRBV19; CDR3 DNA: TGTGCCAGTAGGGTTGCCGGGACAGGGCCCTACGAGCAGTACTTC; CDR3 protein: CASRVAGTGPYEQYF
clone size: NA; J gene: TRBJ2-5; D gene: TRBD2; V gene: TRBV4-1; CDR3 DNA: TGCGCCAGCAGCCTAGCGGGAGACCCCGGGACCCAGTACTTC; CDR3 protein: CASSLAGDPGTQYF
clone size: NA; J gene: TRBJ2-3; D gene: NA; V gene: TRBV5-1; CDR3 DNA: TGCGCCAGCAGCGTGACGGGGAGCACAGATACGCAGTATTTT; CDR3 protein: CASSVTGSTDTQYF
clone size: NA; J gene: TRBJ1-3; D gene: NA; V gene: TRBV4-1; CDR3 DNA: TGCGCCAGCAGCCAACCGGCCAGGGGAGCTGGAAACACCATATATTTT; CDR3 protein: CASSQPARGAGNTIYF
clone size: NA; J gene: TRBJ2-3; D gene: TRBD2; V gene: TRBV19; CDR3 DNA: TGTGCCAGTAGCGGAAGAGGGGGGACTAGCGGGTACACAGATACGCAGTATTTT; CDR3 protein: CASSGRGGTSGYTDTQYF
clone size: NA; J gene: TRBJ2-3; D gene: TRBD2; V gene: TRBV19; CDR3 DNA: TGTGCCAGTAGTTCGGTAGCGGGGGGTGAAGATACGCAGTATTTT; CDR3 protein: CASSSVAGGEDTQYF
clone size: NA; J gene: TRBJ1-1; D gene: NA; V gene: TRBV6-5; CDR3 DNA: TGTGCCAGCAGAACCCCCTCGACAGGGAACACTGAAGCTTTCTTT; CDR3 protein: CASRTPSTGNTEAFF
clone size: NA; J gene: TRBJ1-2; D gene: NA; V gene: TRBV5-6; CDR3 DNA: TGTGCCAGCAGCTTCTCAGGGCTGTTAGGCTATGGCTACACCTTC; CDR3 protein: CASSFSGLLGYGYTF
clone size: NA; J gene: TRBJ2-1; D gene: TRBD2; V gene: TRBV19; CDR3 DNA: TGTGCCAGTAGTGAAGGGACTAGTGAGCTCGATCGGTTCTTC; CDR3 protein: CASSEGTSELDRFF
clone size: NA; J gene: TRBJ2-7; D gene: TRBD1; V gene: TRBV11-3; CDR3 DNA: TGTGCCAGCAGCCGAACCGGGACAGGGGCCTACGAGCAGTACTTC; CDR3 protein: CASSRTGTGAYEQYF
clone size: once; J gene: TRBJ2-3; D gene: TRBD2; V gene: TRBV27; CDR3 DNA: TGTGCCAGCAGACGGCGGGAGACTAGCACAGATACGCAGTATTTT; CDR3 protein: CASRRRETSTDTQYF
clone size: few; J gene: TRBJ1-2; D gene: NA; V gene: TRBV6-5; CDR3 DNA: TGTGCCAGCAGTTACCATAACGGGGCGAGTACCTTC; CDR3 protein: CASSYHNGASTF
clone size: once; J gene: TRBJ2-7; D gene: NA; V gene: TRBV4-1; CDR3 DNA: TGCGCCAGCAGCCAAGCTCCACAGAGCTCCTACGAGCAGTACTTC; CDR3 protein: CASSQAPQSSYEQYF
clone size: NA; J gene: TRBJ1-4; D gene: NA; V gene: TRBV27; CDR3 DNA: TGTGCCAGCAGGGACGTAACAGGGTACCCGTTTTTT; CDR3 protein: CASRDVTGYPFF
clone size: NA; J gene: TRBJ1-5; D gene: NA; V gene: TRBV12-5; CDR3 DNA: TGTGCTAGTGGTCTTGCGAGTCAGCCCCAGCATTTT; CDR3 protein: CASGLASQPQHF
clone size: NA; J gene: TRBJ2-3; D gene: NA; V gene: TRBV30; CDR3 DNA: TGTGCCTGGAGTGGGAAAGGGACAGATACGCAGTATTTT; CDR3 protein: CAWSGKGTDTQYF
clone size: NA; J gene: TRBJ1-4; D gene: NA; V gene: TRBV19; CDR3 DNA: TGTGCCAGTAGTCGGGGGATTGATAATGAAAAACTGTTTTTT; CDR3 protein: CASSRGIDNEKLFF
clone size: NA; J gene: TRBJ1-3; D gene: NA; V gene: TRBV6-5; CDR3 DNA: TGTGCCAGCAGTTACCTCGGGCGAGCGCTTGGAAACACCATATATTTT; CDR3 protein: CASSYLGRALGNTIYF
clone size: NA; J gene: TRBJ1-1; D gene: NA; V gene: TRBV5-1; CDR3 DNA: TGCGCCAGCAGCCTGACCTCCCCTAGTCGGGTCACTGAAGCTTTCTTT; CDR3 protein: CASSLTSPSRVTEAFF
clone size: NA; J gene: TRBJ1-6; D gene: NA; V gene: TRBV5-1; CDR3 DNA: TGCGCCAGCAGCTTGGAGGGGAGTTACTCCTATAATTCACCCCTCCACTTT; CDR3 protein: CASSLEGSYSYNSPLHF
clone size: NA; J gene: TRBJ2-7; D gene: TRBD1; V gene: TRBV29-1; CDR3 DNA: TGCAGCGTTGTTCGGGACAGGGGTTACGAGCAGTACTTC; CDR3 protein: CSVVRDRGYEQYF
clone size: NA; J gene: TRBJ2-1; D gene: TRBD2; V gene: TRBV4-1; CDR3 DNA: TGCGCCAGCAGCCAAGATACTAGCGGGAGGTACAATGAGCAGTTCTTC; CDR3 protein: CASSQDTSGRYNEQFF
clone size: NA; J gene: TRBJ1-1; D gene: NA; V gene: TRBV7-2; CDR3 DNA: TGTGCCAGCAGCTTAGGGCAGGGGAACACTGAAGCTTTCTTT; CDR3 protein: CASSLGQGNTEAFF
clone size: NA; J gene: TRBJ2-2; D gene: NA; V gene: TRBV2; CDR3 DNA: TGTGCCAGCAGTTTACACGGGGAGCTGTTTTTT; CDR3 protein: CASSLHGELFF
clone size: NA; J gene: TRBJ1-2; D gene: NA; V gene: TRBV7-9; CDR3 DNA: TGTGCCAGCAGCTTAAACTCAGTCTATGGCTACACCTTC; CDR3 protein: CASSLNSVYGYTF
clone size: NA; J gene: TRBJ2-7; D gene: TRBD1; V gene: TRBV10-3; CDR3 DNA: TGTGCCATCGGAGGACAGGCAAATTACGAGCAGTACTTC; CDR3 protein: CAIGGQANYEQYF
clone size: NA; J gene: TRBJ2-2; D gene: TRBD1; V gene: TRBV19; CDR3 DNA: TGTGCCAGTAGTACACAGGGGACGGCCGGGGAGCTGTTTTTT; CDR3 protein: CASSTQGTAGELFF
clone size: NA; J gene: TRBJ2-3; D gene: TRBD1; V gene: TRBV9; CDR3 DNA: TGTGCCAGCAGCCCCGACGGGACAGGAGCAAACACAGATACGCAGTATTTT; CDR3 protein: CASSPDGTGANTDTQYF
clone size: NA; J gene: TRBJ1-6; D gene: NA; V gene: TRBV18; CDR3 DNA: TGTGCCAGCTCGCCTCTGGCAGGTACCTATAATTCACCCCTCCACTTT; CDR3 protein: CASSPLAGTYNSPLHF
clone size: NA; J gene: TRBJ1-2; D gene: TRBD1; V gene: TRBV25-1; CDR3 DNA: TGTGCCAGCGGTCAGGGGGCGGTCGGCTACACCTTC; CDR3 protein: CASGQGAVGYTF
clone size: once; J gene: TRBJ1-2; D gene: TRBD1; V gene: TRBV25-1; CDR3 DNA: TGTGCCAGCAGTCCTTGGGGACAGAATAACTATGGCTACACCTTC; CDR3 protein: CASSPWGQNNYGYTF
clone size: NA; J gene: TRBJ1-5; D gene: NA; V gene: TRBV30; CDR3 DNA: TGTGCCTGGACTCAGGCGGGGGGCCATCAGCCCCAGCATTTT; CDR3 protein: CAWTQAGGHQPQHF
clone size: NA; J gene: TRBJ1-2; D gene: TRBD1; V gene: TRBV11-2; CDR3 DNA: TGTGCCATCTCCGGGACAGCAGTGAACTATGGCTACACCTTC; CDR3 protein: CAISGTAVNYGYTF